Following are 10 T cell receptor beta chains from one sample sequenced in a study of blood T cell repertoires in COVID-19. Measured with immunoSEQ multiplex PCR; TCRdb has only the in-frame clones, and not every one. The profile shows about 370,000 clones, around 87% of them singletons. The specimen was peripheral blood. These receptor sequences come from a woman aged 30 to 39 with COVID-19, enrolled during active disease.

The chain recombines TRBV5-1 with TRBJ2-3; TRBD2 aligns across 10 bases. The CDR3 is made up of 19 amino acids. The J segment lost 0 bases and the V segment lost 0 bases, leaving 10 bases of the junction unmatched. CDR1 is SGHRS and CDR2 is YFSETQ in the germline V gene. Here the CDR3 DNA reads TGCGCCAGCAGCTTGGGAGTTACTAGCGGGACGACTAGCACAGATACGCAGTATTTT. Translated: CASSLGVTSGTTSTDTQYF.

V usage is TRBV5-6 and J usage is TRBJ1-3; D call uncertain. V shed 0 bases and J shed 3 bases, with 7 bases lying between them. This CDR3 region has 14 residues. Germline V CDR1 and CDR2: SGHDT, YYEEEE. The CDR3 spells CASSLAHSGNTIYF. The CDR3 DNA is TGTGCCAGCAGCTTGGCGCATAGTGGAAACACCATATATTTT. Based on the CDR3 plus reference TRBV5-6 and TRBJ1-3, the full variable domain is DAGVTQSPTHLIKTRGQQVTLRCSPKSGHDTVSWYQQALGQGPQFIFQYYEEEERQRGNFPDRFSGHQFPNYSSELNVNALLLGDSALYLCASSLAHSGNTIYFGEGSWLTVV.

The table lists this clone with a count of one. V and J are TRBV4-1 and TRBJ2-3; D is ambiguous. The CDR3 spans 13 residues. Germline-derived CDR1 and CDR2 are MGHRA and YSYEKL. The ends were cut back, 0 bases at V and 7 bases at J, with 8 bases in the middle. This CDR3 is CASSQDRQYTQYF. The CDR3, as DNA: TGCGCCAGCAGCCAAGACAGGCAGTATACGCAGTATTTT.

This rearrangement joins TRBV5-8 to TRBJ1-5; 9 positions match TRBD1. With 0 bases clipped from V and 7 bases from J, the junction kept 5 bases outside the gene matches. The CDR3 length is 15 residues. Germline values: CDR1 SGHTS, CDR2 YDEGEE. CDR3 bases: TGTGCCAGCAGCTTGGGACAGGGGGAGAACCAGCCCCAGCATTTT. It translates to CASSLGQGENQPQHF.

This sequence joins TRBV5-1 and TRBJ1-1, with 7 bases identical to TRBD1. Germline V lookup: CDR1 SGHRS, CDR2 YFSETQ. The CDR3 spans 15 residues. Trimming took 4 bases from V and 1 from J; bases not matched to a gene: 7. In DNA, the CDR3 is TGCGCCAGCAGCAGGGGACAGACTTCGAACACTGAAGCTTTCTTT. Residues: CASSRGQTSNTEAFF.

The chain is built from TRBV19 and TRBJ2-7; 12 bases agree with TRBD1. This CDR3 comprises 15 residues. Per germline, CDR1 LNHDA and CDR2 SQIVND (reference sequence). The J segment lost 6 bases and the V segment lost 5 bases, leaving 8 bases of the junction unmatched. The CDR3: CASSQGTGGYREQYF. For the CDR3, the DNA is TGTGCCAGTAGTCAAGGGACAGGGGGCTATCGCGAGCAGTACTTC.

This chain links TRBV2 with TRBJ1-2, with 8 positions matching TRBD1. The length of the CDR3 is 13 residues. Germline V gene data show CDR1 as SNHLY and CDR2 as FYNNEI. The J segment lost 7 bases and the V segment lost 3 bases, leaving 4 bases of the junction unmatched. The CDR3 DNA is TGTGCCAGCAGTGAGCAGGGGGCAAGTGGCTACACCTTC. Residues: CASSEQGASGYTF.

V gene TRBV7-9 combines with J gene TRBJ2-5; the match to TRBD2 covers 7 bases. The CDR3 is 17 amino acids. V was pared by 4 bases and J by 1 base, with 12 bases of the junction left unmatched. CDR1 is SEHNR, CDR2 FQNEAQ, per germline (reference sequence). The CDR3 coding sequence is TGTGCCAGCAGCTCGACGCTAGCGGAAAGGGGCCAAGAGACCCAGTACTTC. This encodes CASSSTLAERGQETQYF.

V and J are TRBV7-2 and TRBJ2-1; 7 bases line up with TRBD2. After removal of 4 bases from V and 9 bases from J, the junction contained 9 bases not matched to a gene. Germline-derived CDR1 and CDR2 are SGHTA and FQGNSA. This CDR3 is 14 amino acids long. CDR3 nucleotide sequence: TGTGCCAGCAGCTCCGGGCGGGGGAGGGGTGAGCAGTTCTTC. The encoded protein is CASSSGRGRGEQFF.

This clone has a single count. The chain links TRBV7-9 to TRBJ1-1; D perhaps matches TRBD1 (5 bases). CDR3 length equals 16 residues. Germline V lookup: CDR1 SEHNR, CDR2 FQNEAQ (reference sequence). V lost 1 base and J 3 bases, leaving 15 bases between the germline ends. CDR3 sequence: CASSLDRWGSYTEAFF. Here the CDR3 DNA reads TGTGCCAGCAGCTTAGACAGGTGGGGTTCTTACACTGAAGCTTTCTTT.